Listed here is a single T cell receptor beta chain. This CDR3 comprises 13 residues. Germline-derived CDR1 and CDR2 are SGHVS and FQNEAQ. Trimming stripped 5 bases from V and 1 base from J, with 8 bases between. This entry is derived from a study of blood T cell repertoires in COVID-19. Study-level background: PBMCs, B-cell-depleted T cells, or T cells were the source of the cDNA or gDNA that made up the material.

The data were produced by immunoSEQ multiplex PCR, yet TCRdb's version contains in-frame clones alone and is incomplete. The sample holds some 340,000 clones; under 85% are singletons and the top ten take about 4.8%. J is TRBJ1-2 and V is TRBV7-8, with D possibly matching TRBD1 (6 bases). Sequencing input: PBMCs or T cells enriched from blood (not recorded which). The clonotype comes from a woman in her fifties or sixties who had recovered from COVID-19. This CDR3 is CASSADSNYGYTF. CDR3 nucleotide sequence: TGTGCCAGCAGCGCGGACAGTAACTATGGCTACACCTTC.